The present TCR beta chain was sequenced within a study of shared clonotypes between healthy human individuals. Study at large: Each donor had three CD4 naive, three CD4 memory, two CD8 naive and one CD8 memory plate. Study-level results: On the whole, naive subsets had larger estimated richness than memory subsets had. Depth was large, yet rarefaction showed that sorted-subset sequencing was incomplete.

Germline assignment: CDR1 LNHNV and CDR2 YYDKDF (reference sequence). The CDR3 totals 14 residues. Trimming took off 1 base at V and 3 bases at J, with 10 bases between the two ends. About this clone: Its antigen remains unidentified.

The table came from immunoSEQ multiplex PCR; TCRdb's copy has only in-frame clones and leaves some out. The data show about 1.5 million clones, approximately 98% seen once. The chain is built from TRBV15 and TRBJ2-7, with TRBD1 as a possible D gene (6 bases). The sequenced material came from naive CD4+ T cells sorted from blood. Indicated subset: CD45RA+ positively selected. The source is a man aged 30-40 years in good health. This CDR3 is CATSRAQQGYEQYF. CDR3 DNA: TGTGCCACCAGCAGAGCTCAACAGGGCTACGAGCAGTACTTC.